This T cell receptor (beta chain) was retrieved from a study of tumor and adjacent non-tumor tissue in lung cancer. The library came from three nested PCR rounds adapted from ARM-PCR protocols. TCRdb recomputed calls from the multiplex PCR reads with MiXCR, one row per CDR3 protein. The sample lists about 110,000 distinct CDR3 sequences; 60% to 80% were seen once. The germline V gene has CDR1 MDHEN and CDR2 SYDVKM. This CDR3 contains 18 residues. Comment on this clonotype: The target antigen is unknown. Relative to the germline gene, one junction end is altered; a read error may explain this.

No cell sorting was done before RNA was extracted from the tissue. This non-tumor lung sample came from over 3 cm beyond the tumor edge. Chemotherapy-naive patients with new lung cancer underwent thoracic surgery in China, August–late 2014. Study conclusions and caveats: Tumor tissue had significantly higher TCR diversity than normal lung.

The gene calls are TRBV28 and TRBJ1-1; 11 nucleotides line up with TRBD1. The TCR originated in a man in his 60s with non-small cell lung cancer. Specimen: distant non-tumor lung tissue. The CDR3 sequence is CASSFPQGGRTGGTEGFF. DNA for the CDR3: TGTGCCAGTAGTTTTCCTCAGGGGGGGCGGACAGGGGGCACTGAAGGTTTCTTT.